The clone carrying this TCR beta chain was seen at least ten times. The target antigen is unknown. The data were taken from a study of early T cells in non-severe SARS-CoV-2 infection. Study as a whole: Unpaired chains resulted from sequencing bulk RNA of unsorted whole blood. Points from the study as a whole: Sequences matched to VDJdb favored anti-spike CD8 responses, while private and CD4 specificities were missed.

Trimming removed 4 bases at V and 2 bases at J, with 8 bases between. Germline V gene data show CDR1 as SGHNT and CDR2 as YENEEA. CDR3 length equals 13 residues. Unique molecular identifiers (one per individual cDNA molecule) were attached. MiXCR, run by TCRdb on the 5' RACE reads, gives a single entry per CDR3 protein. The data hold about 27,000 distinct CDR3 sequences, with roughly 4.4% observed a single time. The chain combines TRBV11-3 with TRBJ1-2; D is perhaps TRBD1 (6 bases). The TCR was taken from an adult who was a healthcare worker with PCR-confirmed SARS-CoV-2 infection or an uninfected control (not recorded which). The specimen was whole blood. This CDR3 is CASSSTGNYGYTF. CDR3 DNA: TGTGCCAGCAGCTCAACAGGGAACTATGGCTACACCTTC.